This paragraph covers one T cell receptor beta chain sequence. Its antigen remains unknown. This CDR3 is also generated by other DNA sequences in the sample. The sample comes from a study of beta chain features in type 1 diabetes. Study-wide results and limits: PCR might show a preference for shorter templates, equally across patients and controls.

CDR3 length: 14 amino acids. The germline V gene encodes CDR1 SEHNR and CDR2 FQNEAQ (reference sequence). The germline V and J ends were trimmed by 1 base and 2 bases, with 8 bases remaining between them. The sequenced template was cDNA made from the entire isolated RNA. Sequencing was performed with immunoSEQ multiplex PCR; in TCRdb, only in-frame clones are kept and a portion is missing. In the table there are hundreds of thousands of clones, roughly 10% of which are singletons. Sorted populations all had greater than 98% purity. Sequenced: naive CD4+ T cells from blood. This clonotype was obtained from a woman younger than 30 in good health. V usage is TRBV7-9 and J usage is TRBJ2-5; D gene unclear. In DNA form, the CDR3 reads TGTGCCAGCAGCTTAGGGGTGGGGCAAGAGACCCAGTACTTC. This encodes CASSLGVGQETQYF.